A selection of T cell receptor beta chains follows, all from one sample in a study of tissue T cells after allogeneic stem cell transplantation. Clones were sequenced by immunoSEQ multiplex PCR, and TCRdb holds only the in-frame ones, with some missing. The data show tens of thousands of clones, just under 95% seen once. This sample comprised blood, obtained before transplantation. These receptors came from a woman between 40 and 69 years old who later had graft-versus-host disease after an allogeneic stem cell transplant. Both conserved end residues are part of each CDR3. D genes are given only for firm matches. Where a row states a size, it is once, few, many or the class of an expanded clone; other rows omit it.

CDR3nt | CDR3aa | j_gene | v_gene | abundance | d_gene
TGCAGTGCTACCCCCACCACCGAGGGGTATTTT | CSATPTTEGYF | TRBJ2-3 | TRBV20-1 | . | .
TGTGCCAGCAGCTTAGATAGCAGGGGACAGCCCCAGCATTTT | CASSLDSRGQPQHF | TRBJ1-5 | TRBV7-9 | few | .
TGTGCCTGTCCCGGACCGGGGCAGAAAAGTAACTATGGCTACACCTTC | CACPGPGQKSNYGYTF | TRBJ1-2 | TRBV30 | few | .
TGCGCCAGCAGTGAGTCGGGACAGGGGTCTCGCCCCTACAATGAGCAGTTCTTC | CASSESGQGSRPYNEQFF | TRBJ2-1 | TRBV10-1 | once | TRBD1
TGTGCCAGCAGTTTGACGGGCCCGACCTACGAGCAGTACTTC | CASSLTGPTYEQYF | TRBJ2-7 | TRBV28 | . | .
TGTGCCAGCATCCCGATCGGGGACAATGAGCAGTTCTTC | CASIPIGDNEQFF | TRBJ2-1 | TRBV7-9 | . | .
TGTGCCAGCAGCAACCGGGAAACAAATTCCTACGAGCAGTACTTC | CASSNRETNSYEQYF | TRBJ2-7 | TRBV7-8 | . | .
TGTGCCAGCTCACCGGAGCGGGTCTACAATGAGCAGTTCTTC | CASSPERVYNEQFF | TRBJ2-1 | TRBV18 | once | .
TGCGCCAGCAGCCCCGGGACAGGGGGAACTGAAGCTTTCTTT | CASSPGTGGTEAFF | TRBJ1-1 | TRBV5-1 | . | TRBD1
TGTGCCAGTAGTAAGGGGGGGATAGCGGGAGCGAACCAGCAGTTCTTC | CASSKGGIAGANQQFF | TRBJ2-1 | TRBV19 | . | TRBD2
TGTGCCAGCAGCCCGCGACCCGGGACTACCCTCTTTGGCACCGGGGAGCTGTTTTTT | CASSPRPGTTLFGTGELFF | TRBJ2-2 | TRBV7-3 | . | TRBD2
TGTGCCTGGAATCGACCGGGTCAGGAGACCCAGTACTTC | CAWNRPGQETQYF | TRBJ2-5 | TRBV30 | . | .
TGCGCCAGCGATGAACCGGCCCTCAAAGGTAATGAGCAGTTCTTC | CASDEPALKGNEQFF | TRBJ2-1 | TRBV10-2 | . | .
TGTGCCAGCAGCTCCATCCCAGGTTCCATGGGTGGCTACACCTTC | CASSSIPGSMGGYTF | TRBJ1-2 | TRBV11-2 | . | .
TGCGCCAGCAGCCCGGGTGTGAGTGGGACCCAGTACTTC | CASSPGVSGTQYF | TRBJ2-5 | TRBV4-1 | . | .
TGTGCCAGCTCTTCACCGAGCTCCTATAATTCACCCCTCCACTTT | CASSSPSSYNSPLHF | TRBJ1-6 | TRBV6-5 | few | .
TGTGCCAGCTCTTCGACTAGCGGCTCCTACGAGCAGTACTTC | CASSSTSGSYEQYF | TRBJ2-7 | TRBV18 | . | TRBD2
TGTGCCAGCAGTGAGGGAGTAGGGATGGCCGTTGAAGCTTTCTTT | CASSEGVGMAVEAFF | TRBJ1-1 | TRBV25-1 | once | .
TGTGCCATCAGTGAGTCTGGCAGAAGATTGGCTACCGGGGAGCTGTTTTTT | CAISESGRRLATGELFF | TRBJ2-2 | TRBV10-3 | . | .
TGTGCCAGCAGCTTAGGCTTCGGGCAGGCGAATTCACCCCTCCACTTT | CASSLGFGQANSPLHF | TRBJ1-6 | TRBV7-9 | once | .
TGTGCCAGCAGCCAAGTCGATAGCAATCAGCCCCAGCATTTT | CASSQVDSNQPQHF | TRBJ1-5 | TRBV3-1/TRBV3-2 | . | .
TGCGCCAGCAGCCAAGCTTTCACTATGGCCCAGTACTTC | CASSQAFTMAQYF | TRBJ2-5 | TRBV4-1 | . | .
TGCGCCAGCAGGATTCCGGGGGGTCTGGGCACAGATACGCAGTATTTT | CASRIPGGLGTDTQYF | TRBJ2-3 | TRBV5-1 | . | TRBD2
TGTGCCAGCAGCCCCAGCGGGGGCTATGGCTACACCTTC | CASSPSGGYGYTF | TRBJ1-2 | TRBV7-2 | . | .
TGTGCCAGCAGCTCCCACGGCCCTACTACCTACGAGCAGTACTTC | CASSSHGPTTYEQYF | TRBJ2-7 | TRBV28 | once | .
TGTGCCAGCAGCGTACTGCCCGTAGCTGGAAACACCATATATTTT | CASSVLPVAGNTIYF | TRBJ1-3 | TRBV9 | . | .
TGTGCCAGCAGCATTGGGGGCGGGGCAACCACAGATACGCAGTATTTT | CASSIGGGATTDTQYF | TRBJ2-3 | TRBV7-3 | . | .
TGTGCCAGCTCACCTAGCGACGGCACAGATACGCAGTATTTT | CASSPSDGTDTQYF | TRBJ2-3 | TRBV18 | . | .
TGTGCCAGCAGCTCCCCAGGCAGCGGGGAGACCCAGTACTTC | CASSSPGSGETQYF | TRBJ2-5 | TRBV7-2 | . | .
TGTGCCAGCAGCCCCGCCCAGGACAGTACCTACGAGCAGTACTTC | CASSPAQDSTYEQYF | TRBJ2-7 | TRBV7-2 | . | .
TGTGCCAGCACAAGGCCAGGGGAGGTGTACAATGAGCAGTTCTTC | CASTRPGEVYNEQFF | TRBJ2-1 | TRBV5-6 | . | .
TGTGCCAGCAGCTTGGAAGCCGGGGAGCTGTTTTTT | CASSLEAGELFF | TRBJ2-2 | TRBV5-6 | . | .
TGTGCCAGTAGTATCCCCCCGGAGGGCTACACCTTC | CASSIPPEGYTF | TRBJ1-2 | TRBV19 | . | .
TGTGCCAGCAGCTTAAGTGGCATCTCGCTTGGCTACACCTTC | CASSLSGISLGYTF | TRBJ1-2 | TRBV7-2 | . | .
TGTGCCAGCAGCTTACTAGTCAGCTCCTACAATGAGCAGTTCTTC | CASSLLVSSYNEQFF | TRBJ2-1 | TRBV7-9 | . | .
TGTGCCAGCAGTTTAGCGGGAGGGGGGGAGACCCAGTACTTC | CASSLAGGGETQYF | TRBJ2-5 | TRBV27 | once | TRBD2
TGTGCCAGCAGATCCCTGCAGGGCGGTTATGGCTACACCTTC | CASRSLQGGYGYTF | TRBJ1-2 | TRBV13 | . | .
TGTGCCTGGAGTGAACAGGGGGTTTACAATGAGCAGTTCTTC | CAWSEQGVYNEQFF | TRBJ2-1 | TRBV30 | . | TRBD1
TGTGCCAGCAGCCAAAGGACAGGGGCTGGGGCCAACGTCCTGACTTTC | CASSQRTGAGANVLTF | TRBJ2-6 | TRBV11-3 | . | TRBD1
TGTGCCAGCAGTGAAGGTTGGGGGCATGGCTACACCTTC | CASSEGWGHGYTF | TRBJ1-2 | TRBV6-1 | . | .
TGTGCCAGCAGTTTAAACAGGGGACGGGGGACTGAAGCTTTCTTT | CASSLNRGRGTEAFF | TRBJ1-1 | TRBV7-9 | . | TRBD1
TGTGCCAGTAGCCGGACTAGCGGGTTTCAACCGGGGGAACAAGAGACCCAGTACTTC | CASSRTSGFQPGEQETQYF | TRBJ2-5 | TRBV19 | . | TRBD2
TGTGCCAGCAGCCAAGAGCTATACACTGAAGCTTTCTTT | CASSQELYTEAFF | TRBJ1-1 | TRBV3-1/TRBV3-2 | once | .
TGTGCCAGCAGTTACCAGGGTAGTCAGCCCCAGCATTTT | CASSYQGSQPQHF | TRBJ1-5 | TRBV27 | . | .
TGTGCCAGCAGTTTTGCCGATCGGGAGACCCAGTACTTC | CASSFADRETQYF | TRBJ2-5 | TRBV12-3/TRBV12-4 | . | .
TGTGCCAGCAGTTTAGAGGGGAGAGCCTACGAGCAGTACTTC | CASSLEGRAYEQYF | TRBJ2-7 | TRBV27 | . | .
TGCAGCGCTGGGGGGGGAGTAGGTGAAAATGAGCAGTTCTTC | CSAGGGVGENEQFF | TRBJ2-1 | TRBV29-1 | . | TRBD2
TGTGCCTGGAGAAAGACAGGGAACTACGAGCAGTACTTC | CAWRKTGNYEQYF | TRBJ2-7 | TRBV30 | . | TRBD1
TGTGCCACCAGCAGAGCGGGACAGGGGGTTCTCGAGCAGTACTTC | CATSRAGQGVLEQYF | TRBJ2-7 | TRBV15 | . | TRBD1
TGTGCCAGTACCCTGAATTACGAGCAGTACTTC | CASTLNYEQYF | TRBJ2-7 | TRBV19 | . | .
TGTGCCAGCAGCGTAGGATTAGCGCCCGGTGAGCATGAGCAGTTCTTC | CASSVGLAPGEHEQFF | TRBJ2-1 | TRBV9 | . | .
TGTGCCAGCAGCTTGTCGGGGACAAACTATGGCTACACCTTC | CASSLSGTNYGYTF | TRBJ1-2 | TRBV5-6 | . | .
TGTGCCAGCAGTTTAGGATACTATGGCTACACCTTC | CASSLGYYGYTF | TRBJ1-2 | TRBV28 | . | .
TGTGCCAGCAGTGAAGTCGGGGGCTCTGGGGCCAACGTCCTGACTTTC | CASSEVGGSGANVLTF | TRBJ2-6 | TRBV25-1 | . | .
TGCGCCAGCAGCCAAGAACAGGCGTGGGGGAACACTGAAGCTTTCTTT | CASSQEQAWGNTEAFF | TRBJ1-1 | TRBV4-3 | once | .
TGTGCCAGCAGTAGGCCTTATAGCAATCAGCCCCAGCATTTT | CASSRPYSNQPQHF | TRBJ1-5 | TRBV6-2/TRBV6-3 | . | .
TGTGCCAGCAGACCACTAGCGGACCCTAGCACAGATACGCAGTATTTT | CASRPLADPSTDTQYF | TRBJ2-3 | TRBV27 | . | TRBD2
TGTGCCAGCAGTGAATCGGGTGGGAGGGCCTACAATGAGCAGTTCTTC | CASSESGGRAYNEQFF | TRBJ2-1 | TRBV6-1 | . | TRBD2